A single sample gave rise to the 24 T cell receptor beta chains below, sequenced in a study of post-analysis software for immune sequencing data (dated by TCRdb to about 2015). The antigens of these receptors remain unknown. The library was obtained by PCR. The sequencer listed for this sample is Illumina HiSeq 2500. To reduce PCR and sequencing biases, unique molecular identifiers were built into the TCR beta cDNA libraries. Using fastp trimming at Q25 and MiXCR clonotype assembly, TCRdb reanalyzed the public sequencing data and kept in-frame beta chains. A single entry per CDR3 protein holds the most common genes and DNA from its merged rows. The sample data list approximately 400,000 distinct CDR3 sequences, and 30% to 45% of these were observed just once. The ten largest clones capture roughly an eighth of the sample. Beyond this particular receptor, the publication reports: Roughly 5 TRBV segments, including TRBV5-6, TRBV5-1 and TRBV20-1, were significantly more frequent in patients than controls.

The sequenced sample was blood. These receptors originate from a girl under 18 with multiple sclerosis.

The chain links TRBV6-6 to TRBJ2-2; TRBD1 might be the D (6 bases). The CDR3 covers 15 residues. The ends were cut back, 3 bases at V and 2 bases at J, with 10 bases in the middle. The germline gives CDR1 MNHNY, CDR2 SVGAGI (reference sequence). CDR3 sequence reads: CASSYTGINTGELFF. CDR3 nucleotide sequence: TGTGCCAGCAGTTATACAGGGATCAACACCGGGGAGCTGTTTTTT.

This sequence joins TRBV7-2 and TRBJ2-6, with no clear D. The CDR3 loop spans 12 amino acids. The V end lost 1 base, the J end lost 13 bases, and 8 bases lay between the germline ends. CDR1 is SGHTA, CDR2 FQGNSA, per germline. The DNA of the CDR3 is TGTGCCAGCAGCTTAGAGCTCCGGGTCCTGACTTTC. It specifies CASSLELRVLTF.

This clonotype was counted between two and nine times. J is TRBJ1-4 and V is TRBV27; a weak D match, TRBD1 (5 bases). Germline V gene data show CDR1 as MNHEY and CDR2 as SMNVEV (reference sequence). This CDR3 comprises 16 residues. Trimming took 6 bases from V and 7 from J, leaving 21 bases between them. The CDR3 reads CASRAAGFIGPEKLFF. Here the CDR3 DNA reads TGTGCCAGCAGGGCGGCAGGGTTCATCGGTCCTGAAAAACTGTTTTTT.

Many counts were recorded for this clonotype. This chain links TRBV29-1 with TRBJ2-1; D gene uncertain. This CDR3 is built from 12 residues. Looked up from germline, CDR1 is SQVTM and CDR2 is ANQGSEA. Trimming stripped 6 bases from V and 0 bases from J, with 6 bases between. DNA of the CDR3: TGCAGCGTATCATACTCCTACAATGAGCAGTTCTTC. Translating gives CSVSYSYNEQFF.

This clonotype was seen only a few times. V gene TRBV20-1 combines with J gene TRBJ1-5, with unresolved D. The CDR3 extends over 12 amino acids. V lost 7 bases and J lost 7, with 14 bases in between. CDR1 is DFQATT and CDR2 is SNEGSKA in the germline V gene (reference sequence). CDR3 amino acids: CSVTTNEQPQHF. The DNA for the CDR3 is TGCAGTGTTACAACCAACGAGCAGCCCCAGCATTTT.

This chain uses TRBV7-9 with TRBJ2-5, with D perhaps TRBD1 (5 bases). This CDR3 is built from 15 residues. Germline-derived CDR1 and CDR2 are SEHNR and FQNEAQ (reference sequence). Trimming removed 2 bases at V and 1 base at J, with 11 bases between. CDR3 coding DNA: TGTGCCAGCAGCTTAATCGCAGGGATCCAAGAGACCCAGTACTTC. Translation: CASSLIAGIQETQYF. The variable domain in full, completed from reference TRBV7-9 and TRBJ2-5, reads DTGVSQNPRHKITKRGQNVTFRCDPISEHNRLYWYRQTLGQGPEFLTYFQNEAQLEKSRLLSDRFSAERPKGSFSTLEIQRTEQGDSAMYLCASSLIAGIQETQYFGPGTRLLVL.

This clonotype came up a few times. The CDR3 spells CASSPRESAEAFF. The DNA for the CDR3 is TGTGCCAGCAGTCCGAGGGAGAGCGCTGAAGCTTTCTTT. J is TRBJ1-1 and V is TRBV12-3 or TRBV12-4, with D uncertain. CDR3 length: 13 residues. Trimming cost V 5 bases and J 6 bases, with 13 bases left between them.

This chain joins TRBV2 and TRBJ2-7, with D unresolved. Trimming took off 1 base at V and 3 bases at J, with 7 bases between the two ends. CDR1 SNHLY and CDR2 FYNNEI come from the germline V gene. This CDR3 region has 13 residues. The CDR3 loop reads CASSEGQFYEQYF. The CDR3 bases are TGTGCCAGCAGTGAAGGGCAGTTCTACGAGCAGTACTTC.

The genes are TRBV6-6 and TRBJ1-1, with a tentative D call TRBD1 (5 bases). Deletions cut 0 bases from V and 3 bases from J, with 17 bases between. The V gene's germline CDR1 is MNHNY and CDR2 SVGAGI (reference sequence). This CDR3 contains 17 residues. CDR3 loop: CASSYSIPGFRDTEAFF. As DNA, the CDR3 is TGTGCCAGCAGTTACTCGATACCGGGGTTCAGGGACACTGAAGCTTTCTTT.

This clonotype was found once. The chain links TRBV5-1 to TRBJ2-5; 7 nucleotides match TRBD1. The CDR3 extends over 18 amino acids. V lost 6 bases, J lost 2 bases, and 19 bases stayed unmatched. Germline V lookup: CDR1 SGHRS, CDR2 YFSETQ. The CDR3: CASKKPGQSTHQQETQYF. The CDR3 DNA follows: TGCGCCAGCAAAAAACCGGGACAGTCCACACACCAACAAGAGACCCAGTACTTC.

V gene TRBV5-1 combines with J gene TRBJ2-1, with D possibly matching TRBD2 (7 bases). Germline V CDR1 and CDR2: SGHRS, YFSETQ. V dropped 3 bases and J dropped 6 bases, with 16 bases sitting between them. The CDR3 extends over 15 amino acids. The CDR3 nucleotides are TGCGCCAGCAGCTCCTCTGGCGGGGGCTCCAATGAGCAGTTCTTC. Amino acids: CASSSSGGGSNEQFF.

There are a few counts of this clonotype. This chain links TRBV12-3 or TRBV12-4 with TRBJ2-2, with 8 bases lining up with TRBD1. J was trimmed by 1 base and V by 5 bases; bases with no gene match: 6. The CDR3 runs 16 residues. The CDR3 loop reads CASSLQQGGNTGELFF. CDR3 DNA: TGTGCCAGCAGTCTTCAACAGGGGGGGAACACCGGGGAGCTGTTTTTT.

This clonotype was detected many times. The chain has TRBV7-2 and TRBJ2-7, with D unclear. The V end was cut by 2 bases, the J end by 5 bases, with 10 bases between. CDR1 and CDR2 (germline): SGHTA, FQGNSA. CDR3 length: 13 amino acids. CDR3 nucleotides: TGTGCCAGCAGCTTAACAAGACCTAACGAGCAGTACTTC. It is translated as CASSLTRPNEQYF.

This clonotype came up a few times. The V call is TRBV6-5, the J call TRBJ2-1, with 10 positions matching TRBD1. Germline V gives CDR1 MNHEY, CDR2 SVGAGI. This CDR3 comprises 14 residues. The J segment lost 5 bases and the V segment lost 7 bases, leaving 5 bases of the junction unmatched. This CDR3 is CASKRDRGNNEQFF. The CDR3 nucleotides are TGTGCCAGCAAGAGGGACAGGGGCAACAATGAGCAGTTCTTC.

This clonotype was picked up a small number of times. J is TRBJ2-7 and V is TRBV29-1; 7 bases are shared with TRBD1. With V trimmed by 8 bases and J by 3 bases, 7 bases remained unmatched. Germline CDR1 and CDR2: SQVTM and ANQGSEA. This CDR3 contains 12 residues. The CDR3 DNA reads as TGCAGCTTCTGGGGACAGAACTACGAGCAGTACTTC. This encodes CSFWGQNYEQYF.

This clonotype was seen a handful of times. V usage is TRBV7-9 and J usage is TRBJ2-5; no reliable D call. The CDR3 is 14 residues long. Germline-derived CDR1 and CDR2 are SEHNR and FQNEAQ (reference sequence). Trimming shortened V by 2 bases and J by 4 bases, and 11 bases separated the two germline ends. Here the CDR3 DNA reads TGTGCCAGCAGCTTACTGTTAGGCCCAGAGACCCAGTACTTC. Its protein product is CASSLLLGPETQYF.

As to this clonotype: A much larger clone sits a single nucleotide away, making a read error possible. Without the conserved terminal phenylalanine or tryptophan, this CDR3 likely stems from a read error. The rearrangement joins TRBV5-1 to TRBJ2-7, with a weak D call TRBD1 (5 bases). CDR1 and CDR2 from the germline V gene are SGHRS and YFSETQ. V was clipped by 4 bases and J by 3 bases, with 11 bases between them. CDR3 size: 13 residues. CDR3 amino acids: CASSLTGFYEQYY. CDR3 coding DNA: TGCGCCAGCAGCCTTACAGGTTTCTACGAGCAGTACTAC.

The rearrangement joins TRBV7-9 to TRBJ1-2; no clear D. CDR3 length: 14 amino acids. Germline V gene lookup returns CDR1 SEHNR and CDR2 FQNEAQ (reference sequence). V dropped 5 bases and J dropped 3 bases, with 13 bases sitting between them. The DNA of the CDR3 is TGTGCCAGCAGCCCAGGAGGCCCCTACTATGGCTACACCTTC. As protein: CASSPGGPYYGYTF.

This chain connects TRBV6-6 to TRBJ2-5; TRBD2 is a possible D gene (5 bases). Germline V gene data show CDR1 as MNHNY and CDR2 as SVGAGI (reference sequence). The CDR3 sequence is 14 residues long. Deletions cut 5 bases from V and 7 bases from J, with 17 bases between. The CDR3 DNA reads TGTGCCAGCAGTCCCCGGACTGAGTGGGGGACCCAGTACTTC. Translated: CASSPRTEWGTQYF.

V usage is TRBV4-1 and J usage is TRBJ2-5, with 7 bases fitting TRBD2. This CDR3 is 15 amino acids long. The trim removed 4 bases at V and 5 bases at J, leaving 10 bases unmatched. Germline assignment: CDR1 MGHRA and CDR2 YSYEKL. The CDR3 spells CASSRDYHPGETQYF. Here the CDR3 DNA reads TGCGCCAGCAGCCGGGACTACCACCCGGGTGAGACCCAGTACTTC.

This rearrangement joins TRBV28 to TRBJ2-3; TRBD2 matches at 10 bases. Trimming took 2 bases from V and 0 from J; bases not matched to a gene: 8. The length of the CDR3 is 18 residues. The germline V gene encodes CDR1 MDHEN and CDR2 SYDVKM. Written as DNA, the CDR3 is TGTGCCAGCAGTTTAACCCCAGCGGGGGGGGTAAGCACAGATACGCAGTATTTT. Translated, it gives CASSLTPAGGVSTDTQYF. The whole variable domain, filled in from reference TRBV28 and TRBJ2-3, reads DVKVTQSSRYLVKRTGEKVFLECVQDMDHENMFWYRQDPGLGLRLIYFSYDVKMKEKGDIPEGYSVSREKKERFSLILESASTNQTSMYLCASSLTPAGGVSTDTQYFGPGTRLTVL.

The gene calls are TRBV6-6 and TRBJ2-5, with D tentatively TRBD2 (7 bases). V gave up 6 bases and J gave up 5 bases, with 13 bases separating them. The CDR3 sequence is 13 residues long. Germline CDR1 reads MNHNY; CDR2 reads SVGAGI (reference sequence). CDR3 sequence: CASRGGPGETQYF. CDR3 DNA: TGTGCCAGCAGGGGGGGGCCTGGTGAGACCCAGTACTTC.

This clonotype was detected only a few times. The chain employs TRBV20-1 and TRBJ1-2; 10 nucleotides match TRBD1. J was trimmed by 6 bases and V by 2 bases; bases with no gene match: 6. The V gene's germline CDR1 is DFQATT and CDR2 SNEGSKA (reference sequence). CDR3 length: 14 residues. The CDR3 loop is CSARYDGTGDGYTF. The CDR3 coding sequence is TGCAGTGCTAGATACGACGGGACAGGGGATGGCTACACCTTC.

The chain uses TRBV20-1 and TRBJ2-3; 12 bases fit TRBD2. Germline CDR1 reads DFQATT; CDR2 reads SNEGSKA (reference sequence). The CDR3 length is 14 residues. V gave up 5 bases and J gave up 10 bases; unmatched junction bases: 10. The CDR3 nucleotides read TGCAGTGCTGACTCCAGGACTAGCGGGGAGTCGCAGTATTTT. Its protein product is CSADSRTSGESQYF.